These 17 T cell receptor beta chains were all obtained from the same sample, sequenced in a study of blood T cell repertoires in COVID-19. Produced via immunoSEQ multiplex PCR; TCRdb's table is partial and in-frame only. The profile covers 150,000 to 200,000 clones, with 60% to 80% appearing a single time and about 28% taken by the ten largest. The sample consisted of peripheral blood. Receptor source: a woman aged 70 to 79 with acute or convalescent COVID-19.

The CDR3, as DNA: TGTGCCAGCAGTCGGACTAGCGGGAGCCACGAGCAGTACTTC. Translation: CASSRTSGSHEQYF. The rearrangement links TRBV2 to TRBJ2-7; 13 nucleotides line up with TRBD2. J was trimmed by 5 bases and V by 5 bases; bases with no gene match: 3. From germline, CDR1 is SNHLY and CDR2 FYNNEI. CDR3 length: 14 residues.

The V call is TRBV7-2, the J call TRBJ2-3, with TRBD2 identical over 9 bases. The CDR3 has 15 amino acids. With V trimmed by 3 bases and J by 3 bases, 4 bases remained unmatched. Germline values: CDR1 SGHTA, CDR2 FQGNSA. CDR3 sequence: CASSLELAGTDTQYF. For the CDR3, the DNA is TGTGCCAGCAGCTTGGAGCTAGCGGGAACAGATACGCAGTATTTT.

The V call is TRBV18, the J call TRBJ1-5; 8 bases align to TRBD1. The CDR3 runs 13 residues. Unmatched junction bases numbered 5, after V lost 3 bases and J lost 10 bases. CDR1 and CDR2 from the germline V gene are KGHSH and LQKENI. CDR3 sequence (DNA): TGTGCCAGCTCACCGGGACAGGCTATCCCCCAGCATTTT. It encodes CASSPGQAIPQHF.

This sequence joins TRBV30 and TRBJ2-1; 8 bases map to TRBD2. The ends lost 1 base at V and 4 bases at J; junction bases unmatched: 12. The germline V gene has CDR1 GTSNPN and CDR2 SVGIG (reference sequence). The CDR3 totals 17 residues. The CDR3 is CAWSEEVGTRAYNEQFF. DNA of the CDR3: TGTGCCTGGAGTGAAGAGGTCGGGACTAGGGCATACAATGAGCAGTTCTTC.

The chain combines TRBV29-1 with TRBJ2-1, with TRBD1 matching over 10 bases. The CDR3 is 15 residues long. The junction had 6 bases not matched to a gene; V was cut back by 5 bases and J by 2 bases. CDR1 SQVTM and CDR2 ANQGSEA come from the germline V gene. CDR3: CSVLWTGGTYNEQFF. The CDR3, as DNA: TGCAGCGTTCTATGGACAGGGGGGACCTACAATGAGCAGTTCTTC.

The genes are TRBV5-8 and TRBJ1-6, with a tentative D call TRBD1 (6 bases). The CDR3 loop spans 16 amino acids. Between the trimmed V and J ends, which lost 1 base and 4 bases, there was a span of 12 bases. The germline V gene encodes CDR1 SGHTS and CDR2 YDEGEE. CDR3 protein: CASSLTGRGYNSPLHF. The CDR3 region has the DNA TGTGCCAGCAGCTTGACGGGTAGGGGGTATAATTCACCCCTCCACTTT.

This clone was seen once. The rearrangement joins TRBV19 to TRBJ2-5; possible D gene TRBD2, 6 bases. The CDR3 runs to 14 residues. The V gene lost 5 bases and the J gene lost 1 base, with 11 bases spanning the gap. The germline gives CDR1 LNHDA, CDR2 SQIVND (reference sequence). The CDR3 region is CASSVFSGQETQYF. CDR3 nucleotides: TGTGCCAGTAGTGTCTTTAGCGGCCAAGAGACCCAGTACTTC.

The chain recombines TRBV7-9 with TRBJ2-5; 7 bases align to TRBD2. Trimming cost V 2 bases and J 2 bases; bases outside gene matches: 11. Per germline, CDR1 SEHNR and CDR2 FQNEAQ (reference sequence). The CDR3 runs 17 residues. The CDR3 protein is CASSLRLSWGGQETQYF. CDR3 DNA: TGTGCCAGCAGCTTACGGTTGAGTTGGGGGGGACAAGAGACCCAGTACTTC.

This clone was seen only a few times. The chain carries TRBV18 and TRBJ1-5; TRBD1 agrees at 7 bases. J was trimmed by 1 base and V by 2 bases; bases with no gene match: 5. Germline V gives CDR1 KGHSH, CDR2 LQKENI. CDR3 length: 16 residues. The CDR3 reads CASSPAGGRSNQPQHF. The CDR3 DNA reads TGTGCCAGCTCACCAGCAGGGGGTCGCAGCAATCAGCCCCAGCATTTT.

In this sample, this clone turned up once. This chain links TRBV7-2 with TRBJ2-1; D remains ambiguous. The CDR3 runs to 12 residues. CDR1 SGHTA and CDR2 FQGNSA come from the germline V gene. Trimming left V 1 base short and J 9 bases short, with 7 bases between. CDR3 coding DNA: TGTGCCAGCAGCTTAGAGCTTGGTGAGCAGTTCTTC. Translation: CASSLELGEQFF.

The chain combines TRBV5-1 with TRBJ2-3; 9 bases match TRBD2. Germline CDR1 reads SGHRS; CDR2 reads YFSETQ. This CDR3 has 16 amino acids. V was clipped by 0 bases and J by 3 bases; unmatched bases: 5. In DNA, the CDR3 is TGCGCCAGCAGCTTGGCGGGACTAGCTAAAACAGATACGCAGTATTTT. It codes for CASSLAGLAKTDTQYF.

V and J are TRBV7-8 and TRBJ1-1; D unclear. The CDR3 contains 13 residues. V was pared by 6 bases and J by 0 bases, with 8 bases between. From germline, CDR1 is SGHVS and CDR2 FQNEAQ. CDR3 amino acids: CASSPNLNTEAFF. As DNA, the CDR3 is TGTGCCAGCAGTCCTAACTTGAACACTGAAGCTTTCTTT.

This chain joins TRBV19 and TRBJ2-7; 11 bases fit TRBD2. CDR1 is LNHDA and CDR2 is SQIVND in the germline V gene (reference sequence). The CDR3 is 16 residues long. With V trimmed by 1 base and J by 0 bases, 2 bases remained unmatched. The CDR3 sequence is CASSIVGTSGSYEQYF. The CDR3, as DNA: TGTGCCAGTAGTATAGTAGGGACTAGCGGCTCCTACGAGCAGTACTTC.

There are a few counts of this clone. This chain joins TRBV3-1 (or the pseudogene TRBV3-2) and TRBJ2-1; perhaps TRBD2 as D (6 bases). Germline V gene sequence: CDR1 LGHDT, CDR2 YNNKEL (reference sequence). V was trimmed by 0 bases and J by 7 bases, leaving 13 bases between them. The CDR3 is 15 residues long. The CDR3 bases are TGTGCCAGCAGCCAAGACCCCCTAGCGAGGAATGAGCAGTTCTTC. Amino acids: CASSQDPLARNEQFF.

V and J are TRBV24-1 and TRBJ1-4; D not resolved. Germline CDR1 KGHDR, CDR2 SFDVKD. V lost 3 bases and J lost 6, with 7 bases in between. There are 13 residues in the CDR3. The CDR3 DNA reads as TGTGCCACCAGTGATCCCGGGGATGAAAAACTGTTTTTT. Residues: CATSDPGDEKLFF.

This clone was found a few times. The rearrangement joins TRBV6-1 to TRBJ1-4, with 7 bases lining up with TRBD1. Germline values: CDR1 MNHNS, CDR2 SASEGT. This CDR3 has 15 amino acids. Trimming at V came to 5 bases and at J to 0 bases, leaving 3 bases not matched to a gene. CDR3 bases: TGTGCCAGCAGTCAACAGGGGCCAACTAATGAAAAACTGTTTTTT. Protein product: CASSQQGPTNEKLFF.

The J gene is TRBJ2-7, the V gene TRBV10-3; D remains unclear. Germline V gene lookup returns CDR1 ENHRY and CDR2 SYGVKD. V was pared by 2 bases and J by 1 base, with 12 bases between. The CDR3 consists of 15 residues. This chain's CDR3 is CAISETGYPSYEQYF. CDR3 DNA: TGTGCCATCAGTGAGACCGGTTACCCGTCCTACGAGCAGTACTTC.